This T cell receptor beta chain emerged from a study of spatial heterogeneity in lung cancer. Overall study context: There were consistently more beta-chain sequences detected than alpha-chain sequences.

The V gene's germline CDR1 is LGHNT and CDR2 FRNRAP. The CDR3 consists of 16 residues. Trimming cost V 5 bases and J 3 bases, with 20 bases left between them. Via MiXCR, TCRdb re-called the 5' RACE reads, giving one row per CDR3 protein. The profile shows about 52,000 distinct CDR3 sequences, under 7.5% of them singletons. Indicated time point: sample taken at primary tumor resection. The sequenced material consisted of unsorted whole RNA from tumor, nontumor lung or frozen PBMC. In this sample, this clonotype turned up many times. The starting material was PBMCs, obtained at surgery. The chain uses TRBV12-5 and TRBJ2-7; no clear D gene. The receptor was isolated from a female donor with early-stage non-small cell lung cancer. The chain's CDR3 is CASGLPAQKPFYEQYF. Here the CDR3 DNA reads TGTGCTAGTGGTCTCCCGGCCCAGAAACCGTTCTACGAGCAGTACTTC.